This section outlines one T cell receptor (beta chain) sequence together with its context. V was shortened by 3 bases and J by 0 bases, with 15 bases between the two germline ends. This CDR3 is 17 amino acids long. Per germline, CDR1 SNHLY and CDR2 FYNNEI. This record comes from a study of breast tumors, draining lymph nodes, adjacent tissues. TCRdb processed the multiplex PCR reads anew with MiXCR; each CDR3 protein has one entry. The sample yields approximately 170,000 distinct CDR3 sequences, roughly a third seen once. Samples came from axillary lymph nodes draining the breast cancer. Sample: axillary lymph node tissue. The TCR originated in a female donor with breast cancer. Some clones in this sample may be carry-over from other donors' samples. The gene calls are TRBV2 and TRBJ2-4; D is undetermined. This CDR3 reads CASSDVDWGLAKNIQYF. As DNA, the CDR3 is TGTGCCAGCAGTGACGTTGATTGGGGTCTAGCCAAAAACATTCAGTACTTC.